This T cell receptor beta chain was identified during a study of CD8+ T cells in alopecia areata. Treatment denoted: oral pan-JAK inhibitor, 5-10 mg twice daily. Investigators isolated RNA and reverse transcribed it into cDNA to act as the sequencing template. Assay used: immunoSEQ multiplex PCR; TCRdb lists only in-frame clones, some missing. Here the sample spans fewer than 250,000 clones, 50% to 75% being singletons. Study conclusions and caveats: Tofacitinib produced a significant decrease in scalp clonality and in expanded CD8+ clones among the top 100.

Of note for this clone: Its cognate antigen is unknown.

The specimen was CD4+ T cells sorted from blood, collected at week 4, from a patient treated with tofacitinib. This clonotype was obtained from a human donor with alopecia areata.

CDR3 in amino acids: CAYRYSRAEAFF. As DNA, the CDR3 is TGTGCCTACCGCTATTCGAGGGCTGAAGCTTTCTTT. This chain joins TRBV30 and TRBJ1-1; no reliable D call. V lost 7 bases, J lost 6 bases, and 15 bases lay in between. The CDR3 runs to 12 residues. CDR1 is GTSNPN and CDR2 is SVGIG in the germline V gene (reference sequence).